This T cell receptor (beta chain) was documented in a study of blood T cell repertoires in COVID-19. At the level of the study: Acute and convalescent COVID-19 samples came from the United States, Italy and Spain.

The table came from immunoSEQ multiplex PCR; TCRdb's copy has only in-frame clones and leaves some out. In the table there are approximately 430,000 clones, 86% of which are singletons. The CDR3 is made up of 13 amino acids. Germline CDR1 and CDR2: MNHEY and SVGAGI. Trimming left V 6 bases short and J 4 bases short, with 10 bases between. This chain joins TRBV6-5 and TRBJ1-5; D remains unclear. Sequenced input: peripheral blood. The receptor was derived from a woman aged 25 to 45 with active or convalescent COVID-19. CDR3 bases: TGTGCCAGCAGACAGACTATTAATCAGCCCCAGCATTTT. It codes for CASRQTINQPQHF.